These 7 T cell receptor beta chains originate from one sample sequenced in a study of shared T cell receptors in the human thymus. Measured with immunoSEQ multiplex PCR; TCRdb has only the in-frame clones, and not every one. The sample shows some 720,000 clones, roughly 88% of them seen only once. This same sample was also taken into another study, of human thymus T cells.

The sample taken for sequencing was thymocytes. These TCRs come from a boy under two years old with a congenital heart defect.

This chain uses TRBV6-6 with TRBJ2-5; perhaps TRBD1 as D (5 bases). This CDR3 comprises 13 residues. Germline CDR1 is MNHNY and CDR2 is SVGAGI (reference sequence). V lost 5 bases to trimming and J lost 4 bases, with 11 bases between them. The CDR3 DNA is TGTGCCAGCAGTCACAGGTGGACAGAGACCCAGTACTTC. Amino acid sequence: CASSHRWTETQYF.

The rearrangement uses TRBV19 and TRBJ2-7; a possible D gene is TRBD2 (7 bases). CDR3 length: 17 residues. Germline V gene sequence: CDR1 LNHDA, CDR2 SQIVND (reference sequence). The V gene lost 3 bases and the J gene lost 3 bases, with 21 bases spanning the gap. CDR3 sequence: CASSINFRGALSYEQYF. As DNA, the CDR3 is TGTGCCAGTAGTATTAACTTTCGGGGGGCTCTTAGCTACGAGCAGTACTTC.

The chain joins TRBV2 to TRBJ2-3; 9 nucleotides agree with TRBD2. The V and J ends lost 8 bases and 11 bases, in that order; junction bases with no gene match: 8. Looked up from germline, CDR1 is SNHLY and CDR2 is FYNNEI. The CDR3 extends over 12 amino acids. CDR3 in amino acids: CASFVAGEGQYF. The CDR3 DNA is TGTGCCAGCTTTGTAGCGGGGGAGGGGCAGTATTTT. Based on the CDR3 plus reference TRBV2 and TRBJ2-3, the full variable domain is EPEVTQTPSHQVTQMGQEVILRCVPISNHLYFYWYRQILGQKVEFLVSFYNNEISEKSEIFDDQFSVERPDGSNFTLKIRSTKLEDSAMYFCASFVAGEGQYFGPGTRLTVL.

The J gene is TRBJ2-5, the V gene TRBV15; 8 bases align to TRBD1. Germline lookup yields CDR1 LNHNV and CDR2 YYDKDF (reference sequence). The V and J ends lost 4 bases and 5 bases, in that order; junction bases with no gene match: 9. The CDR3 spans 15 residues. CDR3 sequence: CATSNVRGLRETQYF. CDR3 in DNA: TGTGCCACCAGCAACGTCAGGGGGCTGCGGGAGACCCAGTACTTC.

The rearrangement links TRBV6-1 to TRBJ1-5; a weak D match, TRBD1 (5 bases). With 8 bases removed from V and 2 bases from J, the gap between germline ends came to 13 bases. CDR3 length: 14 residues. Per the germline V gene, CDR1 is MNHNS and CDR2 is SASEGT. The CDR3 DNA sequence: TGTGCCAGCCAGGGATTGGGTGGCAATCAGCCCCAGCATTTT. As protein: CASQGLGGNQPQHF.

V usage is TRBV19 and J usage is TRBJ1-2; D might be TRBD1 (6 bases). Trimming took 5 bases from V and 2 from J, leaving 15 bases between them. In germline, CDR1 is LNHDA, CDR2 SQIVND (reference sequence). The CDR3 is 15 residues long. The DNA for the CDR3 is TGTGCCAGTAGTCCCCCCCCTGGGGGCAACTATGGCTACACCTTC. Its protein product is CASSPPPGGNYGYTF.

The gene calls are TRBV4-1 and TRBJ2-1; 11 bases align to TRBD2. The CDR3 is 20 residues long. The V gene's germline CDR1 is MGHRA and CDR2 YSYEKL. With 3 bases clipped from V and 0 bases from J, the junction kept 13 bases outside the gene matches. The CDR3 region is CASSHARTSGYWSSYNEQFF. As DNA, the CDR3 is TGCGCCAGCAGCCATGCGAGGACTAGCGGGTACTGGAGCTCCTACAATGAGCAGTTCTTC.